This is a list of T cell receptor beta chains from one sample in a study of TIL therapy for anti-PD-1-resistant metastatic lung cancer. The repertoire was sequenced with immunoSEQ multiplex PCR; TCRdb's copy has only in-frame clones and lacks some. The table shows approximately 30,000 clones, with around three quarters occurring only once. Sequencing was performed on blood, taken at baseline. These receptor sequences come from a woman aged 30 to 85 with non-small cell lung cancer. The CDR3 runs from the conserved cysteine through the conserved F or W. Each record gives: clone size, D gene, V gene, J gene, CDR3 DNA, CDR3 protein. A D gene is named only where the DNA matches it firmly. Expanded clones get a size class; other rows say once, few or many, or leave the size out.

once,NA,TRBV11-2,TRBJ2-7,TGTGCCAGCAGCTTACAAAGAACCCACGAGCAGTACTTC,CASSLQRTHEQYF
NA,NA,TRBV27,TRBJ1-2,TGTGCCAGCAGTTCGGGGAGTCTCTATGGCTACACCTTC,CASSSGSLYGYTF
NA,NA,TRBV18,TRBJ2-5,TGTGCCAGCTCACCACCGGTTGGCAGGGCAGAGACCCAGTACTTC,CASSPPVGRAETQYF
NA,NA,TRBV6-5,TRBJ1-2,TGTGCCACCTCCAGGTTGGACGGAAGCTATGGCTACACCTTC,CATSRLDGSYGYTF
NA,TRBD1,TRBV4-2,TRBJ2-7,TGTGCCAGCAGCCCACTCCACGGGACAGGACTAACCTACGAGCAGTACTTC,CASSPLHGTGLTYEQYF
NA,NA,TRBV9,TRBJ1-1,TGTGCCAGCAGCTCTTTCCAGGGTAGGGGTGAAGCTTTCTTT,CASSSFQGRGEAFF
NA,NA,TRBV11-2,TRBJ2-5,TGTGCCAGCAGCCGAAGTGTGGGAGAGACCCAGTACTTC,CASSRSVGETQYF
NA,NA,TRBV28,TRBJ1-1,TGTGCCAGCAGACTCCCGTGGGCCCCAATAGGTAACACTGAAGCTTTCTTT,CASRLPWAPIGNTEAFF
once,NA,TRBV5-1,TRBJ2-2,TGCGCCAGCAGTCACCCGAGCACAGGGACCGGGGAGCTGTTTTTT,CASSHPSTGTGELFF
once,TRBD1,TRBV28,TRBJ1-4,TGTGCCAGCAGTGGGACAGTCAATAATGAAAAACTGTTTTTT,CASSGTVNNEKLFF
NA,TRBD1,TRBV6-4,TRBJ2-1,TGTGCCAGCAGTACCGGGACAGGAGGATTCCTCAATGAGCAGTTCTTC,CASSTGTGGFLNEQFF
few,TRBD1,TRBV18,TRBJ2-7,TGTGCCAGCTCACCGAACGGACAGGCCAGCTACGAGCAGTACTTC,CASSPNGQASYEQYF
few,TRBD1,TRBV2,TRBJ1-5,TGTGCCAGCAGTCCGGGACAGGGATGGCAGCCCCAGCATTTT,CASSPGQGWQPQHF
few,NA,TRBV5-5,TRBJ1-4,TGTGCCAGCAGCTTGGAATTCTTAGGTCCCGAAAAACTGTTTTTT,CASSLEFLGPEKLFF
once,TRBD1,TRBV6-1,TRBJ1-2,TGTGCCGGCAGTAGACAGGGTGATGGCTACACCTTC,CAGSRQGDGYTF
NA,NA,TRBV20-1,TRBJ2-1,TGCAGTGCTCACAGAGGAAATGAGCAGTTCTTC,CSAHRGNEQFF
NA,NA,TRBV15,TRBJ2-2,TGTGCCACCAGCAGAGATCGGAGGACCGGGGAGCTGTTTTTT,CATSRDRRTGELFF
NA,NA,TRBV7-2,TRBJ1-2,TGTGCCAGCAGCTTAGGTTTCAGGCTTAATTATGGCTACACCTTC,CASSLGFRLNYGYTF
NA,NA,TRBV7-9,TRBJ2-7,TGTGCCAGCAGCTTAAGGGGCGTGGGGGGAGCTGGTTTTTTGCACGAGCAGTACTTC,CASSLRGVGGAGFLHEQYF
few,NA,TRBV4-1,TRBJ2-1,TGCGCCAGCAGCCAGCAGGACGGGACTCGTCAGTTCTTC,CASSQQDGTRQFF